These T cell receptor beta chains were read from a single sample in a study of cytomegalovirus exposure and HLA in healthy donors. Only in-frame clones appear in the TCRdb table, and some are missing; sequencing was by immunoSEQ multiplex PCR. The sample lists about 98,000 clones; around four fifths were seen once. The sequencing input was PBMCs. The receptors come from a man aged 40-50 years in good health and CMV-seronegative. The CDR3 runs from the conserved cysteine through the conserved F or W. D genes are given only for firm matches. Size values are once, few and many counts, or a class for expanded clones, and some rows have none.

>TRBD2|TRBV9|TRBJ2-3|-
TGTGCCAGCAGCCCTCGGGACTACACAGATACGCAGTATTTT
CASSPRDYTDTQYF
>-|TRBV6-1|TRBJ1-2|-
TGTGCCAGCAGTGAAGGCAGGGTCGTGGATGGCTACACCTTC
CASSEGRVVDGYTF
>-|TRBV11-3|TRBJ2-3|-
TGTGCCAGCAGCTTAGAGACAGCGGATACGCAGTATTTT
CASSLETADTQYF
>TRBD1|TRBV7-2|TRBJ1-3|few
TGTGCCAGCAGCTTAGATCCAGGGGGAAATGGAAACACCATATATTTT
CASSLDPGGNGNTIYF
>-|TRBV2|TRBJ2-7|-
TGTGCCAGCAGCGACCGGACGGCGGGTCGGTACTTC
CASSDRTAGRYF
>TRBD1|TRBV9|TRBJ1-6|-
TGTGCCAGCAGCGCCCCTGGCGGGACAGGCTATAATTCACCCCTCCACTTT
CASSAPGGTGYNSPLHF
>TRBD1|TRBV7-3|TRBJ1-6|-
TGTGCCAGCAGCTTACGGGACAGGGGTTCACCCCTCCACTTT
CASSLRDRGSPLHF
>TRBD1|TRBV5-1|TRBJ1-1|-
TGCGCCAGCAGCTTACAGGGGGTAAACACTGAAGCTTTCTTT
CASSLQGVNTEAFF
>TRBD1|TRBV5-1|TRBJ1-5|-
TGCGCCAGCAGCTGGGGGACAGGGGCATCGTGGCCCCAGCATTTT
CASSWGTGASWPQHF
>-|TRBV4-1|TRBJ2-7|-
TGCGCCAGCAGCCAAGAAGGGGCTAGGGCTTGGTACGAGCAGTACTTC
CASSQEGARAWYEQYF
>-|TRBV5-1|TRBJ2-3|once
TGCGCCAGCAGCTTGGAATCAGTCAACACAGATACGCAGTATTTT
CASSLESVNTDTQYF
>-|TRBV27|TRBJ1-5|-
TGTGCCAGCAGTTTCAGTTTCAGGTTTAGCAATCAGCCCCAGCATTTT
CASSFSFRFSNQPQHF
>-|TRBV6-6|TRBJ1-2|once
TGTGCCAGCAGTGAGGAGGGAAACTATGGCTACACCTTC
CASSEEGNYGYTF
>TRBD2|TRBV30|TRBJ2-3|-
TGTGCCTGGAGATTTTCGGGGGGTCAATCAGATACGCAGTATTTT
CAWRFSGGQSDTQYF
>-|TRBV19|TRBJ2-3|-
TGTGCCAGTTCCGGACGGGGGTGGGATACGCAGTATTTT
CASSGRGWDTQYF
>-|TRBV6-1|TRBJ2-7|-
TGTGCCAGCAGTGAAGCGCTATCCAGAGGGGAGCAGTACTTC
CASSEALSRGEQYF